A single sample is the source of the 31 T cell receptor beta chains below, sequenced in a study of monozygotic twins with inflammatory bowel disease (dated 2019 in TCRdb). Libraries were prepared through 5' RACE. The sequencer was an Illumina HiSeq 2500. Following TCRdb reprocessing, every CDR3 protein sequence forms one entry, and DNA is not provided. This sample's table has entries for roughly 150,000 distinct CDR3 sequences. The top ten constitute roughly 1.2% of the sample. Sequences were obtained from blood. The source of these receptors is a human donor with ulcerative colitis or Crohn's disease, or a healthy co-twin of an affected twin (not recorded which).

This chain uses TRBV7-9 with TRBJ2-7; TCRdb names TRBD1, which stays unverified in the absence of DNA. The germline gives CDR1 SEHNR, CDR2 FQNEAQ (reference sequence). The CDR3 length is 16 residues. The CDR3 sequence: CATSPPPGQGSYEQYF.

V usage is TRBV5-1 and J usage is TRBJ1-5; the D gene TCRdb calls, TRBD1, cannot be checked with no DNA. Germline lookup yields CDR1 SGHRS and CDR2 YFSETQ. The CDR3 runs to 14 residues. CDR3 amino acids: CASSLGGGNQPQHF.

The rearrangement links TRBV2 to TRBJ2-1; TCRdb proposes TRBD2, but this gene call is untestable without DNA. Germline V gene data show CDR1 as SNHLY and CDR2 as FYNNEI. The CDR3 extends over 16 amino acids. The CDR3 loop reads CASIGFSGSSYNEQFF. Full variable domain (remainder filled in from reference TRBV2 and TRBJ2-1): EPEVTQTPSHQVTQMGQEVILRCVPISNHLYFYWYRQILGQKVEFLVSFYNNEISEKSEIFDDQFSVERPDGSNFTLKIRSTKLEDSAMYFCASIGFSGSSYNEQFFGPGTRLTVL.

This chain joins TRBV29-1 and TRBJ1-4; TCRdb proposes TRBD1, but this gene call is untestable without DNA. Germline assignment: CDR1 SQVTM and CDR2 ANQGSEA. The CDR3 runs to 14 residues. CDR3 protein: CSVVQGANNEKLFF. The whole variable domain, filled in from reference TRBV29-1 and TRBJ1-4, reads SAVISQKPSRDICQRGTSLTIQCQVDSQVTMMFWYRQQPGQSLTLIATANQGSEATYESGFVIDKFPISRPNLTFSTLTVSNMSPEDSSIYLCSVVQGANNEKLFFGSGTQLSVL.

The rearrangement links TRBV29-1 to TRBJ1-4; TCRdb gives TRBD1 as the D gene, but with no DNA this cannot be confirmed. The CDR3 totals 13 residues. The germline V gene encodes CDR1 SQVTM and CDR2 ANQGSEA. The CDR3 sequence is CSVYPRTGEKLFF.

This sequence joins TRBV6-1 and TRBJ1-6; TCRdb lists TRBD1, though no DNA is available to test this call. The CDR3 extends over 15 amino acids. The germline CDR1 and CDR2 sequences are MNHNS and SASEGT. The CDR3 is CASTSGQGRNSPLHF.

This sequence joins TRBV5-1 and TRBJ2-7; TCRdb indicates TRBD2, and absent DNA this call remains unverified. CDR1 and CDR2 (germline): SGHRS, YFSETQ. CDR3 size: 15 residues. CDR3 loop: CASSLTSGRAYEQYF.

The gene calls are TRBV7-2 and TRBJ2-1; the D gene TCRdb calls, TRBD2, cannot be checked with no DNA. The V gene's germline CDR1 is SGHTA and CDR2 FQGNSA. The CDR3 is 15 residues long. This chain's CDR3 is CASSFNSASYNEQFF. Based on the CDR3 plus reference TRBV7-2 and TRBJ2-1, the full variable domain is GAGVSQSPSNKVTEKGKDVELRCDPISGHTALYWYRQSLGQGLEFLIYFQGNSAPDKSGLPSDRFSAERTGGSVSTLTIQRTQQEDSAVYLCASSFNSASYNEQFFGPGTRLTVL.

J is TRBJ2-1 and V is TRBV7-9; the TRBD1 assignment by TCRdb is unverifiable without DNA. CDR1 and CDR2 (germline): SEHNR, FQNEAQ (reference sequence). This CDR3 contains 14 residues. The CDR3 spells CVLPYETGVNEQFF. The complete variable domain, with remaining parts taken from reference TRBV7-9 and TRBJ2-1, reads DTGVSQNPRHKITKRGQNVTFRCDPISEHNRLYWYRQTLGQGPEFLTYFQNEAQLEKSRLLSDRFSAERPKGSFSTLEIQRTEQGDSAMYLCVLPYETGVNEQFFGPGTRLTVL.

The V call is TRBV12-5, the J call TRBJ2-7. Germline V gene lookup returns CDR1 LGHNT and CDR2 FRNRAP. CDR3 length: 13 residues. CDR3 sequence: CASGLQGSYEQYF.

This rearrangement joins TRBV24-1 to TRBJ1-1; checking the TCRdb D call of TRBD1 is not possible without DNA. CDR3 length equals 15 residues. Germline CDR1 and CDR2: KGHDR and SFDVKD. This chain's CDR3 is CATSDPGQGNTEAFF.

CDR3 residues: CSVVLAGNEQFF. The V gene is TRBV29-1, the J gene TRBJ2-1; TCRdb calls TRBD2, which cannot be checked without DNA. The CDR3 has 12 amino acids. In germline, CDR1 is SQVTM, CDR2 ANQGSEA.

This sequence joins TRBV28 and TRBJ1-2; TCRdb indicates TRBD1, and absent DNA this call remains unverified. The V gene's germline CDR1 is MDHEN and CDR2 SYDVKM. This CDR3 has 15 residues. The CDR3 protein is CASSFGHYINYGYTF.

The chain is built from TRBV18 and TRBJ2-2; with no DNA, the TCRdb D assignment of TRBD1 cannot be verified. This CDR3 is 17 amino acids long. CDR1 and CDR2 (germline): KGHSH, LQKENI. The CDR3 sequence is CASSPLGQGAYTGELFF.

This CDR3 reads CASSQDIQVSYEQYF. V usage is TRBV3-1 and J usage is TRBJ2-7. Per germline, CDR1 LGHDT and CDR2 YNNKEL (reference sequence). The CDR3 length is 15 residues.

The chain has TRBV18 and TRBJ1-2. In germline, CDR1 is KGHSH, CDR2 LQKENI. This CDR3 is 14 amino acids long. The CDR3 protein is CASSGEREPYGYTF.

The gene calls are TRBV5-4 and TRBJ1-2; TCRdb designates TRBD1, a call that cannot be tested without DNA. The CDR3 consists of 14 residues. Germline CDR1 is SGHNT and CDR2 is YYREEE (reference sequence). CDR3 sequence reads: CASSPLTGENGYTF.

The V gene is TRBV25-1, the J gene TRBJ2-6. CDR1 and CDR2 from the germline V gene are MGHDK and SYGVNS. The CDR3 is made up of 14 amino acids. The CDR3: CASRDRSGANVLTF.

The rearrangement uses TRBV28 and TRBJ2-2. CDR1 MDHEN and CDR2 SYDVKM come from the germline V gene. The CDR3 is 14 residues long. The CDR3 reads CATTGVSYTGELFF.

The chain recombines TRBV5-4 with TRBJ2-2; the D call from TCRdb, TRBD1, cannot be confirmed without DNA. This CDR3 is 15 amino acids long. CDR1 and CDR2 from the germline V gene are SGHNT and YYREEE (reference sequence). CDR3 sequence: CASSPGQGGTGELFF.

The J gene is TRBJ1-1, the V gene TRBV9. CDR3 size: 14 residues. Germline CDR1 SGDLS, CDR2 YYNGEE. The CDR3 is CASSLDLVGTEAFF.

V usage is TRBV10-3 and J usage is TRBJ2-3; the D call from TCRdb, TRBD2, cannot be confirmed without DNA. CDR3 size: 16 residues. CDR1 is ENHRY, CDR2 SYGVKD, per germline. The CDR3 is CAISESGEGLTDTQYF.

This sequence joins TRBV4-3 and TRBJ2-1; lacking DNA, the TRBD2 call made by TCRdb goes unchecked. CDR3 length: 14 amino acids. CDR1 is LGHNA and CDR2 is YSLEER in the germline V gene. The CDR3 sequence: CASSQGLNYNEQFF.

The V call is TRBV7-8, the J call TRBJ1-1. The CDR3 consists of 15 residues. Germline V gene lookup returns CDR1 SGHVS and CDR2 FQNEAQ. CDR3 amino acids: CASSLIRRGVTEAFF.

The V gene is TRBV28, the J gene TRBJ1-2; the D gene TCRdb calls, TRBD1, cannot be checked with no DNA. CDR3 length: 13 residues. The germline V gene has CDR1 MDHEN and CDR2 SYDVKM. CDR3 amino acids: CASSFGTAKGYTF.

The chain carries TRBV27 and TRBJ1-1. Germline values: CDR1 MNHEY, CDR2 SMNVEV (reference sequence). The CDR3 has 13 residues. The CDR3 here is CASSFTANTEAFF.

The chain links TRBV5-1 to TRBJ2-2. Germline V gene sequence: CDR1 SGHRS, CDR2 YFSETQ. The CDR3 has 14 residues. CDR3 sequence: CASSLHHNTGELFF.

V usage is TRBV15 and J usage is TRBJ2-1. The CDR3 runs 13 residues. Germline CDR1 is LNHNV and CDR2 is YYDKDF (reference sequence). The CDR3 region is CATSRVQANEQFF.

The chain links TRBV7-2 to TRBJ2-3; as DNA is missing, the TRBD1 call by TCRdb cannot be tested. From germline, CDR1 is SGHTA and CDR2 FQGNSA. The CDR3 spans 19 residues. The CDR3 here is CASSFAGHGTGVFTDTQYF.

The gene calls are TRBV6-2 or TRBV6-3 and TRBJ1-1. Germline loops: CDR1 MNHEY, CDR2 SVGEGT. CDR3 length: 14 residues. The CDR3 loop is CASSYEPGNTEAFF.

The J gene is TRBJ1-5, the V gene TRBV5-1; TCRdb proposes TRBD1, but this gene call is untestable without DNA. The CDR3 totals 14 residues. Germline values: CDR1 SGHRS, CDR2 YFSETQ. This chain's CDR3 is CASSSSVGGQPQHF. Drawing the rest from reference TRBV5-1 and TRBJ1-5, the complete variable domain is KAGVTQTPRYLIKTRGQQVTLSCSPISGHRSVSWYQQTPGQGLQFLFEYFSETQRNKGNFPGRFSGRQFSNSRSEMNVSTLELGDSALYLCASSSSVGGQPQHFGDGTRLSIL.